This T cell receptor beta chain was found in a study of human T cells and chemical hapten exposure. Overall study: Diphenylcyclopropenone, dosed weekly to the scalp, was given to patients throughout the approximately 23-week study.

As to time point: patch test 3, about 24 weeks after DPC sensitization. As for treatment: therapeutic diphenylcyclopropenone sensitization with weekly scalp DPC. Turning to this clonotype: What it recognizes is unknown.

Study outcomes and limitations: TCRs whose frequency exceeded 1 in 1000 remained the same following DPC sensitization.

Deletions cut 0 bases from V and 9 bases from J, with 12 bases between. From germline, CDR1 is SGHRS and CDR2 YFSETQ. There are 14 residues in the CDR3. TCRdb analysed the RACE reads with MiXCR anew, one entry per CDR3 protein. The table shows over 70,000 distinct CDR3 sequences, with about 11% occurring only once. Source: whole blood, taken in connection with sensitization to the hapten diphenylcyclopropenone (DPC). The chain employs TRBV5-1 and TRBJ2-2; D is ambiguous. The sequence derives from a woman younger than 45 with alopecia areata. Some clones in this sample may be carry-over from other donors' samples. The CDR3 sequence is CASSLELVTRELFF. In DNA, the CDR3 is TGCGCCAGCAGCTTGGAGTTGGTGACGCGGGAGCTGTTTTTT.